The table lists the clone carrying this T cell receptor beta chain with many counts. What it binds is not known. This record comes from a study of T cells in Graves' hyperthyroidism and ophthalmopathy. Study findings and constraints: Most thyroid clonotypes that were expanded above 0.001 also turned up in blood.

From RNA transcripts, TCR beta CDR3 regions were amplified. First-round RT-PCR of the TCR CDR3 relied on the HTBI primer set. One entry per CDR3 protein results from TCRdb running MiXCR on the multiplex PCR reads. The sample includes under 800,000 distinct CDR3 sequences, approximately 14% seen only once; the top ten take roughly a tenth. Hyperthyroidism in the patients, aged 18 to 65, was newly diagnosed and under 2 months in duration. This CDR3 has 14 amino acids. Trimming cost V 6 bases and J 6 bases; bases outside gene matches: 7. The germline gives CDR1 MDHEN, CDR2 SYDVKM. The TCR comes from a young woman with Graves' hyperthyroidism. Sequencing was carried out using blood. The genes are TRBV28 and TRBJ2-2, with 7 bases identical to TRBD1. This CDR3 reads CASRRQGRPGELFF. The CDR3 DNA follows: TGTGCCAGCAGAAGACAGGGACGACCCGGGGAGCTGTTTTTT.